This TCR beta chain originates from a study of shared clonotypes between healthy human individuals. Whole-study findings and limits: What naive subsets generally showed was a larger estimated richness than memory subsets showed.

The genomic DNA of each subset was split evenly across several immunoSEQ plates. TCRdb's copy holds only in-frame clones and misses some; the assay was immunoSEQ multiplex PCR. The sample shows some 680,000 clones, around 78% of them seen only once. Researchers partitioned CD4+ cells into CD45RA+ naive and CD45RA-negative memory subsets. The table lists this clone with a few counts. What it recognizes is unknown. Looked up from germline, CDR1 is SGHDN and CDR2 is FVKESK. The CDR3 sequence is 16 residues long. With 0 bases removed from V and 2 bases from J, the gap between germline ends came to 13 bases.

This chain joins TRBV14 and TRBJ1-1, with D possibly TRBD1 on 6 matching bases. This clonotype originated in a woman in her twenties or thirties in good health. Sequenced input: memory CD4+ T cells sorted from blood. Described subset: CD45RA-negative fraction. CDR3 loop: CASSQEGRGLNTEAFF. The CDR3, as DNA: TGTGCCAGCAGCCAAGAGGGGCGGGGGCTTAACACTGAAGCTTTCTTT.